This T cell receptor (beta chain) emerged from a study of T cell clones after liver transplantation. Study-wide background: In this trial, immunosuppression withdrawal was attempted within 2 years of liver transplant. As an antigen-independent comparator, third-party-reactive TCRbeta sequences came from pre-transplant mixed lymphocyte reactions.

Sorting of unstimulated PBMCs yielded separate CD3+CD4+ and CD3+CD8+ fractions. Profiled with immunoSEQ multiplex PCR; TCRdb holds only in-frame clones, not every one. The table shows around 76,000 clones, with around 80% occurring only once. The CDR3 extends over 17 amino acids. CDR1 is SGHAT and CDR2 is FQNNGV in the germline V gene. Trimming shortened V by 3 bases and J by 5 bases, and 19 bases separated the two germline ends. This chain uses TRBV11-2 with TRBJ2-2; no reliable D call. The receptor comes from a human patient who received a liver transplant. Some T cells may be transferred from the graft donor. Sequenced here: CD4+ T cells from blood, sampled 12 months after liver transplant. CDR3 residues: CASSFVGILHRTGELFF. CDR3 nucleotide sequence: TGTGCCAGCAGCTTCGTCGGTATCCTCCACAGAACCGGGGAGCTGTTTTTT.